Listed below are T cell receptor beta chains from one sample, sequenced in a study of cytomegalovirus exposure and HLA in healthy donors. Generated by immunoSEQ multiplex PCR, the TCRdb table keeps only in-frame clones and is missing some. The top ten hold approximately 1.2% of the sample, which has approximately 170,000 clones, over 70% seen once. Sequenced material: PBMCs. The source of these receptors is a middle-aged man in good health and CMV-seropositive. Both conserved end residues are part of each CDR3. The order of the fields is clone size, V gene, J gene, D gene, CDR3 protein, CDR3 DNA. A D gene is named only where the DNA matches it firmly. Size is stated for part of the rows, as once, few or many counts, or as a class when the clone is expanded.

once	TRBV4-3	TRBJ1-1	NA	CASSQHLPGEGTEAFF	TGCGCCAGCAGCCAGCACCTGCCTGGGGAGGGCACTGAAGCTTTCTTT
NA	TRBV9	TRBJ2-3	TRBD1	CASSGLPGGTGPIRDTQYF	TGTGCCAGCAGCGGACTCCCCGGAGGGACAGGGCCAATACGGGATACGCAGTATTTT
NA	TRBV9	TRBJ2-3	TRBD2	CASSPLSGTFRTDTQYF	TGTGCCAGCAGCCCACTTAGCGGGACGTTCCGCACAGATACGCAGTATTTT
NA	TRBV19	TRBJ1-1	NA	CASSIGQLTEAFF	TGTGCCAGTAGTATCGGACAGCTCACTGAAGCTTTCTTT
NA	TRBV5-4	TRBJ2-1	TRBD2	CASSGLAGGGVFF	TGTGCCAGCAGCGGGCTAGCGGGAGGGGGTGTGTTCTTC
NA	TRBV7-8	TRBJ2-7	NA	CASSLVGGISYEQYF	TGTGCCAGCAGCTTAGTGGGCGGGATCTCCTACGAGCAGTACTTC
NA	TRBV9	TRBJ2-2	TRBD1	CASTVGQGNTGELFF	TGTGCCAGCACCGTGGGACAGGGAAACACCGGGGAGCTGTTTTTT
NA	TRBV5-1	TRBJ2-2	TRBD1	CASSGGDRDAGELFF	TGCGCCAGCAGCGGGGGGGACAGGGACGCCGGGGAGCTGTTTTTT
NA	TRBV5-4	TRBJ1-4	TRBD1	CASSFGAGTAEKLFF	TGTGCCAGCAGCTTTGGAGCTGGGACAGCCGAAAAACTGTTTTTT
NA	TRBV28	TRBJ1-2	TRBD1	CASSLGQGGSFF	TGTGCCAGCAGTTTAGGACAGGGGGGTTCCTTCTTC
NA	TRBV4-2	TRBJ2-7	NA	CASSQDWAAYEQYF	TGTGCCAGCAGCCAAGACTGGGCAGCCTACGAGCAGTACTTC
once	TRBV6-5	TRBJ1-4	NA	CASTPGWRGLFF	TGTGCCAGCACCCCGGGGTGGCGGGGACTGTTTTTT
NA	TRBV6-5	TRBJ2-7	NA	CASMGGISYEQYF	TGTGCCAGCATGGGCGGGATCTCCTACGAGCAGTACTTC
NA	TRBV28	TRBJ2-7	TRBD2	CASSFPSGGARWNF	TGTGCCAGCAGTTTCCCTAGCGGGGGGGCCCGTTGGAACTTC
NA	TRBV19	TRBJ2-7	NA	CASSKRQDYEQYF	TGTGCCAGTAGTAAACGACAGGACTACGAGCAGTACTTC
few	TRBV6-1	TRBJ2-2	NA	CASKYSSLRTGELFF	TGTGCCAGCAAGTATAGCTCTCTACGGACCGGGGAGCTGTTTTTT
NA	TRBV7-8	TRBJ1-5	NA	CASSTFRGSNQPQHF	TGTGCCAGCAGCACCTTTAGGGGTAGCAATCAGCCCCAGCATTTT
NA	TRBV11-1	TRBJ2-1	TRBD2	CASSSQRGGLEQFF	TGTGCCAGCAGCTCCCAGCGGGGGGGCTTGGAGCAGTTCTTC
NA	TRBV28	TRBJ2-1	TRBD2	CASSLTSGSLYNEQFF	TGTGCCAGCAGTCTCACTAGCGGCAGTTTATACAATGAGCAGTTCTTC
NA	TRBV19	TRBJ1-2	NA	CASSPRPQQGYPYGYTF	TGTGCCAGTAGTCCGCGACCTCAACAGGGCTACCCCTATGGCTACACCTTC
once	TRBV7-2	TRBJ1-1	NA	CASSPRGGIGTEAFF	TGTGCCAGCAGCCCAAGGGGGGGAATAGGAACTGAAGCTTTCTTT
NA	TRBV18	TRBJ2-5	TRBD1	CASSQQGLQETQYF	TGTGCCAGCTCGCAACAGGGGCTCCAAGAGACCCAGTACTTC
NA	TRBV5-1	TRBJ2-5	NA	CASSLGVGGYRQETQYF	TGCGCCAGCAGCTTGGGGGTGGGGGGTTACCGCCAAGAGACCCAGTACTTC
NA	TRBV6-6	TRBJ2-1	TRBD1	CASSYRTGAYYNEQFF	TGTGCCAGCAGTTACCGGACAGGGGCATACTACAATGAGCAGTTCTTC
NA	TRBV7-3	TRBJ2-3	TRBD2	CASSLTAGVTDTQYF	TGTGCCAGCAGCTTAACAGCGGGAGTCACAGATACGCAGTATTTT
NA	TRBV9	TRBJ1-1	NA	CASSVGGSTEAFF	TGTGCCAGCAGCGTAGGCGGGAGCACTGAAGCTTTCTTT
NA	TRBV6-1	TRBJ1-2	NA	CASSVGGPGGYGYTF	TGTGCCAGCAGTGTTGGGGGCCCGGGGGGCTATGGCTACACCTTC
NA	TRBV7-8	TRBJ2-1	TRBD2	CASSLALLAGGNEQFF	TGTGCCAGCAGCTTAGCGCTGCTAGCCGGGGGGAATGAGCAGTTCTTC
NA	TRBV6-5	TRBJ1-6	NA	CASTQGVGSPLHF	TGTGCCAGCACCCAGGGCGTAGGTTCACCCCTCCACTTT
NA	TRBV27	TRBJ2-7	NA	CASSSTPRQNEQYF	TGTGCCAGCAGCTCGACACCCCGCCAGAACGAGCAGTACTTC
NA	TRBV28	TRBJ2-7	NA	CASSFSTRVTSYEQYF	TGTGCCAGCAGTTTCTCTACTCGAGTCACCTCCTACGAGCAGTACTTC
NA	TRBV18	TRBJ2-5	NA	CASSPQETQYF	TGTGCCAGCTCACCGCAGGAGACCCAGTACTTC
NA	TRBV6-5	TRBJ1-5	TRBD1	CASSSLGDRSNQPQHF	TGTGCCAGCAGTTCCCTTGGGGACAGGAGCAATCAGCCCCAGCATTTT
NA	TRBV18	TRBJ1-2	TRBD1	CASSLTKGQSQPGYTF	TGTGCCAGCTCACTCACAAAGGGACAGAGTCAGCCTGGCTACACCTTC
NA	TRBV5-1	TRBJ1-4	TRBD1	CASSLGQGSEKLFF	TGCGCCAGCAGCCTGGGACAGGGGTCGGAAAAACTGTTTTTT
NA	TRBV7-3	TRBJ2-1	TRBD1	CASSSAAQGHNEQFF	TGTGCCAGCAGCTCAGCGGCACAGGGGCACAATGAGCAGTTCTTC
NA	TRBV5-1	TRBJ1-1	TRBD1	CASSLGAGGVEEAFF	TGCGCCAGCAGCTTGGGGGCAGGGGGCGTCGAAGAAGCTTTCTTT
NA	TRBV28	TRBJ1-2	NA	CASSTGYYGYTF	TGTGCCAGCAGTACAGGCTACTATGGCTACACCTTC
NA	TRBV5-4	TRBJ2-3	NA	CASSRDTNTDTQYF	TGTGCCAGCAGCCGGGACACAAACACAGATACGCAGTATTTT
NA	TRBV28	TRBJ2-1	TRBD2	CASKPSAGGWAYNEQFF	TGTGCCAGCAAGCCCTCGGCGGGAGGTTGGGCCTACAATGAGCAGTTCTTC
NA	TRBV19	TRBJ1-6	TRBD1	CASSTRQGNFGSPLHF	TGTGCCAGTAGTACTCGACAGGGTAACTTTGGGTCACCCCTCCACTTT
NA	TRBV5-1	TRBJ2-5	TRBD1	CASSLLGTGNGETQYF	TGCGCCAGCAGCTTGTTGGGGACAGGGAACGGAGAGACCCAGTACTTC
NA	TRBV7-2	TRBJ1-4	NA	CASSFGGSNEKLFF	TGTGCCAGCAGCTTCGGGGGGTCTAATGAAAAACTGTTTTTT
once	TRBV7-8	TRBJ2-5	NA	CASSFGLQETQYF	TGTGCCAGCAGCTTCGGTTTACAAGAGACCCAGTACTTC
NA	TRBV6-5	TRBJ2-1	NA	CASRLRRPGANEQFF	TGTGCCAGCAGACTCAGGCGACCGGGAGCCAATGAGCAGTTCTTC
NA	TRBV4-2	TRBJ2-5	TRBD2	CASSAGLAGGQETQYF	TGTGCCAGCAGCGCGGGACTAGCGGGGGGTCAGGAGACCCAGTACTTC
NA	TRBV28	TRBJ2-3	TRBD2	CASSPPSGLTDTQYF	TGTGCCAGCAGTCCCCCTAGCGGACTCACAGATACGCAGTATTTT
NA	TRBV10-1	TRBJ2-3	NA	CASSENQRLTDTQYF	TGCGCCAGCAGTGAGAATCAGCGGCTCACAGATACGCAGTATTTT